The sequence of this TCR beta chain was determined in a study of blood T cell repertoires in COVID-19. Study summary: The origin of the acute and convalescent COVID-19 samples was the United States, Italy and Spain. Sources were T cells, B-cell-depleted T cells, or PBMCs; the material itself was cDNA or gDNA.

V lost 3 bases, J lost 1 base, and 6 bases lay in between. The CDR3 length is 13 residues. Germline V gene sequence: CDR1 MNHNS, CDR2 SASEGT. During active infection, Seattle patients enrolled and were then monitored through disease. Authors' methods: Reference gene primer amplification gave nucleated cell count estimates. The data were produced by immunoSEQ multiplex PCR, yet TCRdb's version contains in-frame clones alone and is incomplete. From that table come the V and J calls and clone size; the DNA was used to work out D and trimming. The repertoire holds under 100,000 clones, with around nine tenths as singletons.

The V gene is TRBV6-1, the J gene TRBJ2-5; D is possibly TRBD2 (5 bases). The sequencing input was peripheral blood. This sequence was found in a man aged 55 to 70 with COVID-19, enrolled during active disease. The CDR3 protein is CASSEDFQETQYF. In DNA form, the CDR3 reads TGTGCCAGCAGTGAGGACTTCCAAGAGACCCAGTACTTC.